Following are 23 T cell receptor beta chains from one sample sequenced in a study of blood T cell repertoires in COVID-19. The method was immunoSEQ multiplex PCR; TCRdb's version includes in-frame clones alone and lacks a portion of them. The sample carries 250,000 to 300,000 clones, around 89% recorded once. Sequencing was done on a sample of peripheral blood. These receptors were obtained from a woman aged 55-75 years with COVID-19, enrolled during active disease.

V and J are TRBV7-8 and TRBJ2-3, with 9 nucleotides matching TRBD2. V was pared by 2 bases and J by 2 bases, with 2 bases of the junction left unmatched. Germline-derived CDR1 and CDR2 are SGHVS and FQNEAQ. This CDR3 has 15 residues. CDR3 sequence reads: CASSLQRGDTDTQYF. The CDR3, as DNA: TGTGCCAGCAGCTTACAGCGGGGGGACACAGATACGCAGTATTTT.

This rearrangement joins TRBV23-1 to TRBJ1-2, with D tentatively TRBD1 (6 bases). TRBV23-1 is reported as an ORF; its role is uncertain. Between the trimmed V and J ends, which lost 2 bases and 2 bases, there was a span of 12 bases. The CDR3 runs to 15 residues. The CDR3 spells CASSQTGCVNYGYTF. In DNA, the CDR3 is TGCGCCAGCAGTCAAACAGGGTGTGTCAACTATGGCTACACCTTC.

The gene calls are TRBV7-2 and TRBJ2-5; 9 bases map to TRBD2. The CDR3 loop spans 14 amino acids. Trimming at V came to 5 bases and at J to 7 bases, leaving 8 bases not matched to a gene. Germline lookup yields CDR1 SGHTA and CDR2 FQGNSA. The CDR3 region is CASSPGTSFWTQYF. In DNA form, the CDR3 reads TGTGCCAGCAGCCCAGGGACTAGCTTCTGGACCCAGTACTTC.

The chain has TRBV9 and TRBJ2-2; 10 nucleotides match TRBD2. With 0 bases clipped from V and 5 bases from J, the junction kept 4 bases outside the gene matches. CDR1 SGDLS and CDR2 YYNGEE come from the germline V gene. This CDR3 region has 16 residues. The CDR3 loop is CASSVELAGGTGELFF. CDR3 bases: TGTGCCAGCAGCGTAGAATTAGCGGGGGGTACCGGGGAGCTGTTTTTT.

The chain combines TRBV12-3 or TRBV12-4 with TRBJ1-5; D is undetermined. The CDR3 runs to 13 residues. V was cut by 5 bases and J by 3 bases, with 8 bases left in between. CDR3 protein: CASSGDNNQPQHF. The CDR3 DNA sequence: TGTGCCAGCAGTGGCGACAACAATCAGCCCCAGCATTTT.

The V and J genes are TRBV7-6 and TRBJ2-3; D is perhaps TRBD2 (6 bases). The CDR3 totals 16 residues. Germline loops: CDR1 SGHVS, CDR2 FNYEAQ. V was clipped by 4 bases and J by 2 bases, with 16 bases between them. Here the CDR3 reads CASSSGGLTLTDTQYF. CDR3 DNA: TGTGCCAGCAGCTCTGGAGGACTAACTCTCACAGATACGCAGTATTTT.

The chain links TRBV10-3 to TRBJ1-1; TRBD1 matches 9 bases. The CDR3 sequence is 18 residues long. The junction had 13 bases not matched to a gene; V was cut back by 4 bases and J by 1 base. Germline-derived CDR1 and CDR2 are ENHRY and SYGVKD. The CDR3 loop is CAISGAMIGTGTNTEAFF. Here the CDR3 DNA reads TGTGCCATCAGTGGTGCAATGATAGGGACAGGGACGAACACTGAAGCTTTCTTT.

The V and J genes are TRBV27 and TRBJ2-7; TRBD1 might be the D (5 bases). Germline CDR1 and CDR2: MNHEY and SMNVEV (reference sequence). V lost 2 bases to trimming and J lost 1 base, with 12 bases between them. CDR3 length equals 15 residues. The DNA for the CDR3 is TGTGCCAGCAGTTTAGGGGCCTCCTGGTCCTACGAGCAGTACTTC. Translated, it gives CASSLGASWSYEQYF.

The V gene is TRBV19, the J gene TRBJ1-1; tentative D call: TRBD1 (5 bases). The germline gives CDR1 LNHDA, CDR2 SQIVND (reference sequence). Deletions cut 3 bases from V and 1 base from J, with 9 bases between. CDR3 size: 14 residues. The CDR3 bases are TGTGCCAGTAGTATTTGGCAGGGGAACACTGAAGCTTTCTTT. Translating it yields CASSIWQGNTEAFF. Drawing the rest from reference TRBV19 and TRBJ1-1, the complete variable domain is DGGITQSPKYLFRKEGQNVTLSCEQNLNHDAMYWYRQDPGQGLRLIYYSQIVNDFQKGDIAEGYSVSREKKESFPLTVTSAQKNPTAFYLCASSIWQGNTEAFFGQGTRLTVV.

The rearrangement joins TRBV7-9 to TRBJ1-3, with D perhaps TRBD1 (5 bases). Trimming pared 5 bases from V and 4 bases from J, leaving 12 bases between. This CDR3 region has 14 residues. The germline CDR1 and CDR2 sequences are SEHNR and FQNEAQ (reference sequence). The CDR3 coding sequence is TGTGCCAGCAGCCTGGACAACAGAGGAAACACCATATATTTT. It is translated as CASSLDNRGNTIYF.

V usage is TRBV7-2 and J usage is TRBJ2-4; D is unclear. CDR1 and CDR2 (germline): SGHTA, FQGNSA. Trimming took off 4 bases at V and 8 bases at J, with 12 bases between the two ends. There are 13 residues in the CDR3. The chain's CDR3 is CASSSTRLDIQYF. CDR3 nucleotide sequence: TGTGCCAGCAGCTCGACGAGGTTGGACATTCAGTACTTC.

V gene TRBV6-6 combines with J gene TRBJ1-4; 8 bases line up with TRBD1. V shed 0 bases and J 8 bases; nucleotides not matched to a gene: 8. The CDR3 runs 16 residues. Germline loops: CDR1 MNHNY, CDR2 SVGAGI (reference sequence). CDR3 residues: CASSYSGRGRGEKLFF. CDR3 DNA: TGTGCCAGCAGTTACTCGGGCAGGGGGCGAGGGGAAAAACTGTTTTTT.

This clone was detected only a few times. The rearrangement uses TRBV7-9 and TRBJ2-5, with TRBD1 matching 8 bases. Germline CDR1 is SEHNR and CDR2 is FQNEAQ (reference sequence). This CDR3 contains 13 residues. V was clipped by 5 bases and J by 5 bases; unmatched bases: 4. CDR3 DNA: TGTGCCAGCAGCCAGGACAGGGCGGAGACCCAGTACTTC. Protein: CASSQDRAETQYF.

This chain joins TRBV3-1 (or the pseudogene TRBV3-2) and TRBJ1-5; no definite D call. Looked up from germline, CDR1 is LGHDT and CDR2 is YNNKEL (reference sequence). V was cut by 2 bases and J by 4 bases, with 6 bases left in between. This CDR3 has 13 amino acids. DNA for the CDR3: TGTGCCAGCAGCCAACAGACTAATCAGCCCCAGCATTTT. Amino acids: CASSQQTNQPQHF.

The chain uses TRBV5-6 and TRBJ2-4; tentatively, D is TRBD1 (5 bases). Between the trimmed V and J ends, which lost 0 bases and 1 base, there was a span of 8 bases. The germline CDR1 and CDR2 sequences are SGHDT and YYEEEE. The CDR3 is 15 residues long. CDR3 bases: TGTGCCAGCAGCTTGGATCCAGGGGCCAAAAACATTCAGTACTTC. This codes for CASSLDPGAKNIQYF.

For this clone: The sample has other DNA sequences that encode this CDR3 too. The chain links TRBV19 to TRBJ1-1; D remains unclear. Deletions cut 3 bases from V and 8 bases from J, with 10 bases between. The V gene's germline CDR1 is LNHDA and CDR2 SQIVND (reference sequence). CDR3 size: 12 residues. The CDR3 DNA reads as TGTGCCAGTAGTATTGGAGCGGGGGAAGCTTTCTTT. Its translation is CASSIGAGEAFF.

V usage is TRBV21-1 and J usage is TRBJ1-4. TRBV21-1 is tagged as a pseudogene. The CDR3 is made up of 21 amino acids. The CDR3 sequence is CASSPTERSGGPKTTNEKLFF. CDR3 bases: TGTGCCAGCAGCCCGACGGAGCGAAGCGGGGGACCGAAAACAACTAATGAAAAACTGTTTTTT.

This clone has only one observation. The germline gene is not matched at one end of the junction; a read error may be the cause. V usage is TRBV7-2 and J usage is TRBJ1-1; 7 nucleotides align to TRBD1. Germline V CDR1 and CDR2: SGHTA, FQGNSA. The CDR3 is made up of 13 amino acids. In DNA, the CDR3 is TGTGCCAGCAGCCCTCGGACGCTAAAAGACAGGGCTTTT. Amino acids: CASSPRTLKDRAF.

This clone was observed once. The gene calls are TRBV5-6 and TRBJ1-6, with TRBD1 matching over 7 bases. Germline V lookup: CDR1 SGHDT, CDR2 YYEEEE. Trimming removed 0 bases from V and 7 bases from J; junction bases left unmatched: 4. The CDR3 consists of 15 residues. The CDR3 loop reads CASSLGGQDNSPLHF. CDR3 coding DNA: TGTGCCAGCAGCTTGGGAGGACAGGACAATTCACCCCTCCACTTT.

This chain uses TRBV3-1 (or the pseudogene TRBV3-2) with TRBJ2-7; the match to TRBD2 covers 16 bases. Germline V gene lookup returns CDR1 LGHDT and CDR2 YNNKEL (reference sequence). V was clipped by 4 bases and J by 3 bases; unmatched bases: 3. The CDR3 sequence is 16 residues long. The CDR3 DNA reads as TGTGCCAGCAGCCCGGGACTAGCGGGGGGGTACTACGAGCAGTACTTC. It specifies CASSPGLAGGYYEQYF.

The chain recombines TRBV6-1 with TRBJ1-2, with D possibly being TRBD1 (6 bases). CDR1 MNHNS and CDR2 SASEGT come from the germline V gene. The CDR3 length is 15 residues. Trimming took off 1 base at V and 4 bases at J, with 13 bases between the two ends. As DNA, the CDR3 is TGTGCCAGCAGTGAAGGACAGGCCCTACTCTATGGCTACACCTTC. Translated, it gives CASSEGQALLYGYTF.

V usage is TRBV5-1 and J usage is TRBJ2-7; 12 bases align to TRBD2. The CDR3 totals 16 residues. Germline assignment: CDR1 SGHRS and CDR2 YFSETQ. Trimming took 2 bases from V and 4 from J; bases not matched to a gene: 7. The CDR3 DNA reads as TGCGCCAGCAGCTTCGGACTAGCGGGGATGGGATACGAGCAGTACTTC. Translated, it gives CASSFGLAGMGYEQYF.

This chain uses TRBV7-9 with TRBJ1-6; D not resolved. The CDR3 runs to 12 residues. Deletions cut 3 bases from V and 9 bases from J, with 6 bases between. Germline loops: CDR1 SEHNR, CDR2 FQNEAQ (reference sequence). As DNA, the CDR3 is TGTGCCAGCAGCTTCGAGGGTTCACCCCTCCACTTT. Translating gives CASSFEGSPLHF.